The 8 T cell receptor beta chains reported below all come from one sample, sequenced in a study of CD8+ T cells in alopecia areata. The authors extracted RNA and reverse transcribed it into cDNA as the sequencing template. The assay was immunoSEQ multiplex PCR, and TCRdb's table has in-frame clones only and misses some. This sample has about 120,000 clones, each found more than once. Sequencing input: lesional skin. Receptors originate from a C3H/HeJ mouse with alopecia areata. Strain haplotype (MHC): H2-k.

Concerning this clone itself: The genes are named according to mouse. With the read ending 4 residues before the CDR3 end, the germline J gene is used to fill in that end. The J gene is TRBJ2-5, the V gene TRBV13-3, with 14 bases lining up with TRBD2. Per the germline V gene, CDR1 is NNHDY and CDR2 is SYVADS. The CDR3 is made up of 16 amino acids. Incomplete CDR3 DNA: TGTGCCAGCAGCCGGGACTGGGGGGGCGCGGAAGAC. This encodes CASSRDWGGAED. The whole CDR3 sequence reads CASSRDWGGAEDTQYF.

A few counts support this clone. Mouse gene names and germline throughout. The CDR3 extends 4 residues past the end of the read, so its final part is completed from the germline J gene. This chain links TRBV13-1 with TRBJ2-1, with D perhaps TRBD1 (7 bases). Germline V gene sequence: CDR1 NSHNY, CDR2 SYGAGN. The CDR3 spans 14 residues. CDR3 bases read: TGTGCCAGCAGTGATGCAAGGGGGCGGGCT. Protein sequence: CASSDARGRA. The full-length CDR3 reads as CASSDARGRAEQFF.

A word on this clone: The germline and genes are mouse ones. The missing CDR3 end, 4 residues past where the read stops, is filled in from the germline J gene. The chain recombines TRBV5 with TRBJ2-7; D unresolved. Germline-derived CDR1 and CDR2 are LGHNA and YNLKQL (reference sequence). The V end lost 1 base, the J end lost 0 bases, and 7 bases lay between the germline ends. There are 14 residues in the CDR3. CDR3 loop: CASSQGWVSYEQYF. The CDR3 bases that were read are TGTGCCAGCAGCCAAGGTTGGGTCTCCTAT.

Worth noting for this clone: Gene names refer to mouse genes. The CDR3 is cut off 4 residues early in the read; its end comes from the germline J gene. V and J are TRBV13-3 and TRBJ2-7; D is unresolved. The germline V gene encodes CDR1 NNHDY and CDR2 SYVADS. The CDR3 is 13 residues long. Trimming left V 1 base short and J 3 bases short, with 8 bases between. The CDR3 reads CASSDNIIYEQYF. The sequenced CDR3 bases are TGTGCCAGCAGTGATAACATAATCTAT.

This clone was counted at least ten times. The listed genes are named as in mouse. The sequenced fragment ends 4 residues before the CDR3 boundary, so the rest is inferred from the germline J gene. The rearrangement joins TRBV17 to TRBJ2-1, with a possible D match to TRBD2 (6 bases). CDR3 size: 14 residues. Germline V lookup: CDR1 MNHDT, CDR2 YYDKIL. The V gene lost 0 bases and the J gene lost 3 bases, with 6 bases spanning the gap. The part of the CDR3 DNA that was read is TGTGCTAGCAGTAGAGAACTGGGCTATGCT. Translating gives CASSRELGYA. The whole CDR3 reads CASSRELGYAEQFF.

This clone was counted between two and nine times. Gene names and germline refer to mouse. The sequence runs out 4 residues before the end of the CDR3; the remainder is reconstructed from the germline J gene. V and J are TRBV13-3 and TRBJ2-3, with 11 bases lining up with TRBD2. Germline loops: CDR1 NNHDY, CDR2 SYVADS. The CDR3 length is 20 residues. V lost 1 base to trimming and J lost 0 bases; unmatched junction nucleotides: 13. The sequenced part of the CDR3 DNA is TGTGCCAGCAGTGATTGGGGGGACTGGGGGCCTCAAACTAGTGCAGAA. As protein: CASSDWGDWGPQTSAE. The whole CDR3 sequence reads CASSDWGDWGPQTSAETLYF.

In the case of this clone: All gene names here are mouse names. The CDR3 reads CASSPQGAREVFF. CDR3 DNA, as far as it was read: TGTGCCAGCAGTCCACAGGGGGCGCGA. The chain uses TRBV19 and TRBJ1-1; TRBD1 matches 9 bases. The CDR3 end falls 4 residues outside the read, so it is completed with the germline J gene. The CDR3 is 13 amino acids. CDR1 and CDR2 (germline): FNHDT, SITEND (reference sequence).

Concerning this clone itself: Germline and genes here are mouse. The read ends 4 residues early relative to the CDR3; the germline J gene fills the gap. The gene calls are TRBV3 and TRBJ2-1; 8 bases are shared with TRBD1. V lost 2 bases to trimming and J lost 4 bases; unmatched junction nucleotides: 1. Looked up from germline, CDR1 is SNHLY and CDR2 is FYNGKV (reference sequence). This CDR3 has 14 amino acids. CDR3 residues: CASSLRDRYAEQFF. The sequenced CDR3 bases are TGTGCCAGCAGCTTAAGGGACAGGTATGCT.